This record concerns one T cell receptor (beta chain) sequence. As to time point: pretreatment peripheral blood. Looked up from germline, CDR1 is SGHTS and CDR2 is YDEGEE. CDR3 length equals 13 residues. V dropped 4 bases and J dropped 6; count of bases not matched to a gene: 3. Some clones are missing from TCRdb's copy, which holds only in-frame ones; the method was immunoSEQ multiplex PCR. Of 35,000 or so clones listed, over 70% were seen once; the top ten hold more than 15%. The data stem from a study of PD-L1 blockade in urothelial cancer. Study details: Patients went on atezolizumab in about 2014, receiving 1,200 mg intravenously every 3 weeks. Specimens of blood held a median count of 141,255 T cells. About 85% of the roughly 29 patients comprised males who had bladder-origin urothelial cancer.

This TCR derives from a man in his 60s with urothelial cancer. The specimen comprised PBMCs, sampled around atezolizumab (anti-PD-L1) treatment. The gene calls are TRBV5-8 and TRBJ1-2; 10 bases match TRBD1. The CDR3 region is CASSPDRGHGYTF. For the CDR3, the DNA is TGTGCCAGCAGCCCTGACAGGGGGCATGGCTACACCTTC.